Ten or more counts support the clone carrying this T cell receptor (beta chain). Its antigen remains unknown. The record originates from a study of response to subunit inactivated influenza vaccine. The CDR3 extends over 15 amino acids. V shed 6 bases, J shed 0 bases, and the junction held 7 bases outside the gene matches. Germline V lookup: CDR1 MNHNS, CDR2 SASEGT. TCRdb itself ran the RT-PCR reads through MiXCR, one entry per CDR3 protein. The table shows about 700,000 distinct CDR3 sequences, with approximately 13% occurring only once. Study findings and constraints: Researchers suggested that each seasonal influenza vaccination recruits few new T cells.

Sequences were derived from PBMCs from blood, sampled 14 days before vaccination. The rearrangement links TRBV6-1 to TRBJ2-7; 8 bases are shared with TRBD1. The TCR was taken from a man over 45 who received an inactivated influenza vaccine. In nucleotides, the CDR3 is TGTGCCAGCAGCAACCGACAGGGGAACTCCTACGAGCAGTACTTC. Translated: CASSNRQGNSYEQYF.